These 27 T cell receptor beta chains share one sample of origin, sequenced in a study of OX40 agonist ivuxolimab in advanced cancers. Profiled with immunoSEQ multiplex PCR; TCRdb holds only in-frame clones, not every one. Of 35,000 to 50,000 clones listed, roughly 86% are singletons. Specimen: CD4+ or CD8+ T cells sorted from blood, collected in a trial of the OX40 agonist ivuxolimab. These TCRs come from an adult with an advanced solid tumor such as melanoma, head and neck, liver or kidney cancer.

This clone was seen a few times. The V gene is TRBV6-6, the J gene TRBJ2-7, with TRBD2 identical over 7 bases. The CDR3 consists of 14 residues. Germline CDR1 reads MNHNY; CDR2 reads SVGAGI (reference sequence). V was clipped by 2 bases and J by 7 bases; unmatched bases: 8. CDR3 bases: TGTGCCAGCAGTTACAGGATAGGGAGGGAGGAGCAGTACGTC. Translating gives CASSYRIGREEQYV.

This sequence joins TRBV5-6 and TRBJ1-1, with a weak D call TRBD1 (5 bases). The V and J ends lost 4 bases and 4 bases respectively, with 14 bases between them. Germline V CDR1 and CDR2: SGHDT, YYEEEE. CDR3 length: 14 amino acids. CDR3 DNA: TGTGCCAGCAGCGACGGGGCACGGGGCACTGAAGCTTTCTTT. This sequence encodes CASSDGARGTEAFF.

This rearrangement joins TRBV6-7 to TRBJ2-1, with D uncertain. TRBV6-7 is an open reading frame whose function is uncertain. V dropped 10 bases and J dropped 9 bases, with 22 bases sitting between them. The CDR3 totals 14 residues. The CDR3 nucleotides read TGTGCCACCCCGGTATTAACGTTGACATGTGAGCAGTTCTTC. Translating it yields CATPVLTLTCEQFF.

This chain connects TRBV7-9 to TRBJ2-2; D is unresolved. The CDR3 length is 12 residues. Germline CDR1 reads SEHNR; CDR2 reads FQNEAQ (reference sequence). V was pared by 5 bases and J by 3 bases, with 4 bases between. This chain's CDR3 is CASSGDTGELFF. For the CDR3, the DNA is TGTGCCAGCAGCGGGGACACCGGGGAGCTGTTTTTT.

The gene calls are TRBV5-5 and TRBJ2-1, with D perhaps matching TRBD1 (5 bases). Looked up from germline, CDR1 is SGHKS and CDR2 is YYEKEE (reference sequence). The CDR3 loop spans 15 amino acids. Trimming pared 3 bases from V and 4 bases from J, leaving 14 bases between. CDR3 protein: CASSSRHRLYNEQFF. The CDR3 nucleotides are TGTGCCAGCAGCTCCCGCCACAGGCTGTACAATGAGCAGTTCTTC. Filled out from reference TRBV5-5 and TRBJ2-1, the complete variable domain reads DAGVTQSPTHLIKTRGQQVTLRCSPISGHKSVSWYQQVLGQGPQFIFQYYEKEERGRGNFPDRFSARQFPNYSSELNVNALLLGDSALYLCASSSRHRLYNEQFFGPGTRLTVL.

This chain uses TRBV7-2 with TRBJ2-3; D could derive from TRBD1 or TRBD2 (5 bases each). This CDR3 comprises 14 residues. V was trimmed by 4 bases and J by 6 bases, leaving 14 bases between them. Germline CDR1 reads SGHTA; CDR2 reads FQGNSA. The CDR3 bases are TGTGCCAGCAGCTCGGGGCGTTACCAGGATACGCAGTATTTT. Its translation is CASSSGRYQDTQYF.

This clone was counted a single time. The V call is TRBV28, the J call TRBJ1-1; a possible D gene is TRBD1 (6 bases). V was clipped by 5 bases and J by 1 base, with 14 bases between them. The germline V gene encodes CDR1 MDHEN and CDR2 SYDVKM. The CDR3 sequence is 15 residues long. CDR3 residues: CASSPPGGRNTEAFF. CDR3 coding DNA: TGTGCCAGCAGTCCCCCGGGGGGGCGGAACACTGAAGCTTTCTTT.

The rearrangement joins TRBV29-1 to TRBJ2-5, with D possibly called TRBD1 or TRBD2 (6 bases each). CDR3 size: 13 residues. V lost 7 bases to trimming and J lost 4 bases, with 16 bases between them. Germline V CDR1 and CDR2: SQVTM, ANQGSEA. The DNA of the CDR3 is TGCAGCGGGGAGGACAGTCTGTCAGAGACCCAGTACTTC. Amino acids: CSGEDSLSETQYF.

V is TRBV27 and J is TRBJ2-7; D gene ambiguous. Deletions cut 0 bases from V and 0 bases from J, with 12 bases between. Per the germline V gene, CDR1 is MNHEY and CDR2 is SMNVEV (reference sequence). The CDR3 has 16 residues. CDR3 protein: CASSLSWATSSYEQYF. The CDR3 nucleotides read TGTGCCAGCAGTTTATCTTGGGCGACAAGCTCCTACGAGCAGTACTTC.

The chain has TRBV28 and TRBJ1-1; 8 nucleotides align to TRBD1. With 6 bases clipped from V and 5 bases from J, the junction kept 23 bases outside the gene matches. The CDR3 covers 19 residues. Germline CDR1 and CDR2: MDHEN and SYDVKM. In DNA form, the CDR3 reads TGTGCCAGCAGCCGCTCCTGGGGATGGACAGGGTCTTCGGGGACTGAAGCTTTCTTT. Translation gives CASSRSWGWTGSSGTEAFF.

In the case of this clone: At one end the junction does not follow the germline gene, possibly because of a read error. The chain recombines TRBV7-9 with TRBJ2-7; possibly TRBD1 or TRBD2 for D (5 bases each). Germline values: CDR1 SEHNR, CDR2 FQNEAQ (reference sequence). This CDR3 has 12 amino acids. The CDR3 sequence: CASSGTGRAVWF. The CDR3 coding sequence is TGTGCCAGCAGCGGGACGGGGCGGGCAGTTTGGTTC.

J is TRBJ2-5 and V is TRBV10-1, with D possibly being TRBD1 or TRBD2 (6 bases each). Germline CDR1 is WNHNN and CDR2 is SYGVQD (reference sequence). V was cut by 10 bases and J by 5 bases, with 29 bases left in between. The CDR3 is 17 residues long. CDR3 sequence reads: CATLRTGVRGFGETQYF. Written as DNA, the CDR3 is TGCGCCACCCTCCGCACGGGGGTTAGGGGGTTCGGGGAGACCCAGTACTTC.

Written as DNA, the CDR3 is TGTGCCAGCAGCTCGGACACGACCTCTGGAAACACCATATATTTT. Translated: CASSSDTTSGNTIYF. This chain uses TRBV27 with TRBJ1-3; weak D call: TRBD1 (5 bases). V lost 6 bases and J lost 0, with 12 bases in between. The CDR3 consists of 15 residues. The germline CDR1 and CDR2 sequences are MNHEY and SMNVEV (reference sequence).

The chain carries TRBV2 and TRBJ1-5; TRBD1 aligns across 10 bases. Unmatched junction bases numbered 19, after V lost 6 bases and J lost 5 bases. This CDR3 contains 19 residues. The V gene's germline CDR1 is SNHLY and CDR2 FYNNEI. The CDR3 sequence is CASSVTLGGDRGLDQPQHF. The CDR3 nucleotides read TGTGCCAGCAGCGTAACCCTTGGGGGAGACAGGGGGCTCGATCAGCCCCAGCATTTT.

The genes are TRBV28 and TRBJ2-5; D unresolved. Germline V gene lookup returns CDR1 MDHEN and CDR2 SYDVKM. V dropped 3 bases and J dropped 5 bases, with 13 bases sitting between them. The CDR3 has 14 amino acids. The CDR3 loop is CASSLSGLGETQYF. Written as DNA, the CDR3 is TGTGCCAGCAGTTTGTCGGGTTTGGGTGAGACCCAGTACTTC. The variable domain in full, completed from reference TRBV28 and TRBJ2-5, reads DVKVTQSSRYLVKRTGEKVFLECVQDMDHENMFWYRQDPGLGLRLIYFSYDVKMKEKGDIPEGYSVSREKKERFSLILESASTNQTSMYLCASSLSGLGETQYFGPGTRLLVL.

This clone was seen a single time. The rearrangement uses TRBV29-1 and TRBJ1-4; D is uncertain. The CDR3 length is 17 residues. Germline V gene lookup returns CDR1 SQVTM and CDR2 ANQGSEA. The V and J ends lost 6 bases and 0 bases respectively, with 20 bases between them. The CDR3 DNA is TGCAGCGTCACACATAATCTCACAGACCCAACTAATGAAAAACTGTTTTTT. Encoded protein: CSVTHNLTDPTNEKLFF.

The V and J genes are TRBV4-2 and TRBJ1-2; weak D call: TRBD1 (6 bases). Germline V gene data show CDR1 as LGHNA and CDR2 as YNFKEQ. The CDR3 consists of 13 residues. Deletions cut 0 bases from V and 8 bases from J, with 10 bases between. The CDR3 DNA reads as TGTGCCAGCAGCCAAGAAAACAGGGACGGCTACACCTTC. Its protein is CASSQENRDGYTF.

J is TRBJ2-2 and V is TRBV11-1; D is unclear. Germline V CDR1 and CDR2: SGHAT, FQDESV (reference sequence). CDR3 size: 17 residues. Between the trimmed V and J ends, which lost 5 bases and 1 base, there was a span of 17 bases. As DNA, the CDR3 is TGTGCCAGCAGCACCCCGGGCTTAACTATGAACACCGGGGAGCTGTTTTTT. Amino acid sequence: CASSTPGLTMNTGELFF. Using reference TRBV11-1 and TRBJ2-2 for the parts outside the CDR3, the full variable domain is EAEVAQSPRYKITEKSQAVAFWCDPISGHATLYWYRQILGQGPELLVQFQDESVVDDSQLPKDRFSAERLKGVDSTLKIQPAELGDSAMYLCASSTPGLTMNTGELFFGEGSRLTVL.

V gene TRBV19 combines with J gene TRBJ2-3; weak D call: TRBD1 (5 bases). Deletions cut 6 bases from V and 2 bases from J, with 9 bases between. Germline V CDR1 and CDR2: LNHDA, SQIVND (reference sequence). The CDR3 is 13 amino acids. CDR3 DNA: TGTGCCAGTAGCTCGACAGACACAGATACGCAGTATTTT. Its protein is CASSSTDTDTQYF.

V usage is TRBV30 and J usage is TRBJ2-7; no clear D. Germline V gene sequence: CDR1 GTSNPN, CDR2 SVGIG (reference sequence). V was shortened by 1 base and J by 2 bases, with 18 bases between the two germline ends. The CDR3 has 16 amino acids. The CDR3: CAWSAWVEGFPYEQYF. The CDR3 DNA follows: TGTGCCTGGAGTGCCTGGGTGGAAGGATTCCCCTACGAGCAGTACTTC.

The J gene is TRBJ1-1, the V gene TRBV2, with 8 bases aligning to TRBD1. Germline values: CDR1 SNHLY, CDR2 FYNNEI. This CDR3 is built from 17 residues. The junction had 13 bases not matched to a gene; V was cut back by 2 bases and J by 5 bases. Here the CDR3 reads CASSESNGNRGETEAFF. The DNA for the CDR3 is TGTGCCAGCAGTGAATCTAACGGAAACAGGGGGGAAACTGAAGCTTTCTTT.

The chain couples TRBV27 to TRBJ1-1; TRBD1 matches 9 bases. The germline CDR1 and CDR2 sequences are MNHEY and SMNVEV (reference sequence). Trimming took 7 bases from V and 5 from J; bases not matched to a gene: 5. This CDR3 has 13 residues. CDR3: CASKTGGGTEAFF. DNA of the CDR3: TGTGCCAGCAAGACAGGGGGGGGGACTGAAGCTTTCTTT.

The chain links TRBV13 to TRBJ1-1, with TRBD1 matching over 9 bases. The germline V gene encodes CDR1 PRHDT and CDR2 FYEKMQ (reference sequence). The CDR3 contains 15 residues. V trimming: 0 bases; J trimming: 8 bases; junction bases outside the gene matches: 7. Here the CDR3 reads CASSLGTGGLLEAFF. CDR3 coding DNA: TGTGCCAGCAGCTTAGGTACAGGGGGCTTATTAGAAGCTTTCTTT.

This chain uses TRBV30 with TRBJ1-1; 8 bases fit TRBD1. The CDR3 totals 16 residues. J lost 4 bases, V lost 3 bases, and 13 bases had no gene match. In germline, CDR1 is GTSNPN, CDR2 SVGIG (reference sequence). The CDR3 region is CAWSLIKRQGLTEAFF. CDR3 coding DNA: TGTGCCTGGAGCCTGATAAAGCGACAGGGGCTCACTGAAGCTTTCTTT.

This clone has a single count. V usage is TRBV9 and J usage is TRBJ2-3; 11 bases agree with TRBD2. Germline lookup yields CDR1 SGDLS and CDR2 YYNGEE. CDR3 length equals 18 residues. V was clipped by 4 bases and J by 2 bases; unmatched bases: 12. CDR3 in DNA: TGTGCCAGCAGCCAACATCCACTAGCGGGGGCCAACACAGATACGCAGTATTTT. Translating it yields CASSQHPLAGANTDTQYF.

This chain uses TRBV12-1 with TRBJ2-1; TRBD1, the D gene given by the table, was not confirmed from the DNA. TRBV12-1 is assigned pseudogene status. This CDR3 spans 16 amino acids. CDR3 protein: CASSFKQGASYNEQFF. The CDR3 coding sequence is TGTGCCAGCAGCTTTAAACAGGGGGCATCCTACAATGAGCAGTTCTTC.

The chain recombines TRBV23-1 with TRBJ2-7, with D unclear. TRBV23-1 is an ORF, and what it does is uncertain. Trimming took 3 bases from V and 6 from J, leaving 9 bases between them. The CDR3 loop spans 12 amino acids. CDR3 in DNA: TGCGCCAGCAGTCACCTAGAATCCGAGCAGTACTTC. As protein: CASSHLESEQYF.